This T cell receptor beta chain was captured by sequencing in a study of blood T cell repertoires in COVID-19. Trimming cost V 5 bases and J 4 bases, with 18 bases left between them. The V gene's germline CDR1 is LNHDA and CDR2 SQIVND (reference sequence). CDR3 length: 16 residues. Which cohort a participant joined came from the clinical history participants gave. Recovered participants had two consecutive negative NP/OP PCR tests, healthcare professional clearance, or symptom resolution. The authors' processing: Reference gene primer amplification in the assay estimated nucleated cell counts. TCRdb's copy holds only in-frame clones and misses some; the assay was immunoSEQ multiplex PCR. V, J and clone size are taken as reported in that table, and D and trimming were inferred from the DNA itself. The table shows under 450,000 clones, with around 83% occurring only once.

The sample was PBMCs or T cells enriched from blood (not recorded which). The origin of this receptor is a woman between 50 and 59 years old who had recovered from COVID-19. The gene calls are TRBV19 and TRBJ1-5; the D gene is possibly TRBD1 (5 bases). The CDR3 DNA follows: TGTGCCAGTAGTCCCGCCGAAAACAGGATTAATCAGCCCCAGCATTTT. As protein: CASSPAENRINQPQHF.